The 24 T cell receptor beta chains reported below all come from one sample, sequenced in a study of cytomegalovirus exposure and HLA in healthy donors. PCR employed 60 Vbeta and 13 Jbeta primers. Profiled with immunoSEQ multiplex PCR; TCRdb holds only in-frame clones, not every one. The sample has more than 80,000 clones, around 59% seen once. Sequenced input: PBMCs. The receptors here all came from a human donor in good health.

The count of this clone is one. The chain has TRBV6-6 and TRBJ2-1, with D tentatively TRBD1 (6 bases). Germline CDR1 reads MNHNY; CDR2 reads SVGAGI (reference sequence). V gave up 6 bases and J gave up 1 base, with 13 bases separating them. The CDR3 has 15 amino acids. The CDR3 DNA is TGTGCCAGCAGCAAACAGGGAAGTTCCTACAATGAGCAGTTCTTC. Its translation is CASSKQGSSYNEQFF.

The chain is built from TRBV5-6 and TRBJ1-5, with 7 nucleotides matching TRBD1. Germline CDR1 and CDR2: SGHDT and YYEEEE. The CDR3 has 14 residues. V shed 4 bases, J shed 2 bases, and the junction held 3 bases outside the gene matches. CDR3 region: CASSITGGNQPQHF. The CDR3, as DNA: TGTGCCAGCAGCATAACAGGGGGCAATCAGCCCCAGCATTTT.

This clone has a single count. The rearrangement uses TRBV5-4 and TRBJ2-7; D gene ambiguous. Germline V gives CDR1 SGHNT, CDR2 YYREEE (reference sequence). Trimming shortened V by 0 bases and J by 5 bases, and 9 bases separated the two germline ends. There are 13 residues in the CDR3. CDR3 in amino acids: CASSLDRIHEQYF. CDR3 DNA: TGTGCCAGCAGCTTGGACAGAATCCACGAGCAGTACTTC.

This chain links TRBV11-3 with TRBJ1-4, with D tentatively TRBD1 (5 bases). Germline CDR1 and CDR2: SGHNT and YENEEA. The V and J ends lost 4 bases and 4 bases respectively, with 22 bases between them. The CDR3 covers 18 residues. The CDR3 loop reads CASSSYSTDSLLNEKLFF. DNA of the CDR3: TGTGCCAGCAGCTCCTACTCCACTGACAGCCTACTTAATGAAAAACTGTTTTTT.

This chain uses TRBV4-3 with TRBJ1-2, with 7 bases aligning to TRBD1. The CDR3 has 15 amino acids. V was clipped by 1 base and J by 4 bases; unmatched bases: 6. Germline CDR1 is LGHNA and CDR2 is YSLEER. Here the CDR3 reads CASSQAGAGGYGYTF. CDR3 sequence (DNA): TGCGCCAGCAGCCAAGCTGGGGCAGGGGGCTATGGCTACACCTTC.

This sequence joins TRBV5-6 and TRBJ1-5, with 9 bases fitting TRBD1. Germline V gene lookup returns CDR1 SGHDT and CDR2 YYEEEE. This CDR3 has 15 residues. J gave up 5 bases and V 3 bases, and 6 bases lay outside the gene matches. Here the CDR3 DNA reads TGTGCCAGCAGCTCCTACGGGGACAGGGATCAGCCCCAGCATTTT. Translating it yields CASSSYGDRDQPQHF.

This clone occurred once. V and J are TRBV4-3 and TRBJ1-4; 11 positions match TRBD1. Germline CDR1 is LGHNA and CDR2 is YSLEER. Trimming cost V 0 bases and J 6 bases; bases outside gene matches: 12. This CDR3 region has 19 residues. The CDR3 sequence: CASSQDLWTGGKGDEKLFF. CDR3 bases: TGCGCCAGCAGCCAAGATTTATGGACAGGGGGCAAGGGGGATGAAAAACTGTTTTTT.

The rearrangement uses TRBV6-6 and TRBJ1-2; 9 nucleotides align to TRBD1. From germline, CDR1 is MNHNY and CDR2 SVGAGI (reference sequence). The length of the CDR3 is 14 residues. Germline trimming cut 5 bases from V and 2 bases from J; bases unmatched to any gene: 3. CDR3 nucleotides: TGTGCCAGCAGTCCCGGGACAGGGAACTATGGCTACACCTTC. Amino acid sequence: CASSPGTGNYGYTF.

This chain connects TRBV6-1 to TRBJ1-1, with D hard to call. This CDR3 is 11 amino acids long. The germline gives CDR1 MNHNS, CDR2 SASEGT. The germline V and J ends were trimmed by 3 bases and 7 bases, with 6 bases remaining between them. CDR3 protein: CASSEPDEAFF. As DNA, the CDR3 is TGTGCCAGCAGTGAGCCAGATGAAGCTTTCTTT.

This clone was counted a few times. The chain carries TRBV11-3 and TRBJ2-1, with 9 bases fitting TRBD1. CDR1 is SGHNT and CDR2 is YENEEA in the germline V gene. The length of the CDR3 is 17 residues. With 2 bases clipped from V and 5 bases from J, the junction kept 10 bases outside the gene matches. The CDR3 here is CASSLSGQGTKHNEQFF. The CDR3 DNA reads as TGTGCCAGCAGCTTATCCGGACAGGGGACCAAACACAATGAGCAGTTCTTC.

The chain is built from TRBV29-1 and TRBJ1-1; D ambiguous. This CDR3 has 14 residues. Germline V gives CDR1 SQVTM, CDR2 ANQGSEA. Deletions cut 3 bases from V and 2 bases from J, with 13 bases between. This CDR3 is CSVDNGRENTEAFF. The CDR3 DNA sequence: TGCAGCGTTGATAACGGACGGGAAAACACTGAAGCTTTCTTT.

The chain uses TRBV20-1 and TRBJ1-1; D gene uncertain. V was shortened by 1 base and J by 5 bases, with 5 bases between the two germline ends. Germline V gives CDR1 DFQATT, CDR2 SNEGSKA (reference sequence). The CDR3 runs 11 residues. CDR3 bases: TGCAGTGCTAGAGCTGTTACTGAAGCTTTCTTT. As protein: CSARAVTEAFF.

This clone turned up a few times. This chain's CDR3 is CASSIDRGGELFF. The CDR3 DNA is TGTGCCAGTAGTATCGACAGGGGCGGGGAGCTGTTTTTT. The rearrangement links TRBV19 to TRBJ2-2, with TRBD1 matching 8 bases. Losses at the gene ends were 3 bases for V and 7 bases for J; bases not matched to a gene: 1. The CDR3 totals 13 residues. The germline gives CDR1 LNHDA, CDR2 SQIVND (reference sequence).

The gene calls are TRBV5-1 and TRBJ2-5; 7 positions agree with TRBD2. Unmatched junction bases numbered 13, after V lost 7 bases and J lost 4 bases. CDR3 length: 15 amino acids. CDR1 SGHRS and CDR2 YFSETQ come from the germline V gene. The chain's CDR3 is CASAGFQRGGETQYF. CDR3 DNA sequence: TGCGCCAGCGCGGGGTTCCAGCGGGGAGGAGAGACCCAGTACTTC.

J is TRBJ1-4 and V is TRBV5-1; the match to TRBD1 covers 8 bases. The CDR3 is 15 residues long. Germline V gene lookup returns CDR1 SGHRS and CDR2 YFSETQ. V shed 1 base and J 7 bases; nucleotides not matched to a gene: 6. CDR3 in amino acids: CASSLRAGGFEKLFF. For the CDR3, the DNA is TGCGCCAGCAGCTTGAGGGCAGGGGGCTTTGAAAAACTGTTTTTT.

The gene calls are TRBV7-2 and TRBJ2-5; 9 bases align to TRBD2. In germline, CDR1 is SGHTA, CDR2 FQGNSA. The CDR3 contains 14 residues. Trimming took 3 bases from V and 7 from J; bases not matched to a gene: 6. The CDR3 sequence is CASSFQERGVTQYF. The CDR3 nucleotides are TGTGCCAGCAGCTTCCAAGAGCGGGGGGTGACCCAGTACTTC.

The chain uses TRBV5-1 and TRBJ1-3, with TRBD1 matching 7 bases. The trim removed 3 bases at V and 0 bases at J, leaving 9 bases unmatched. Per germline, CDR1 SGHRS and CDR2 YFSETQ. The CDR3 runs to 17 residues. CDR3 residues: CASSSDPQGDSGNTIYF. The DNA for the CDR3 is TGCGCCAGCAGCTCCGACCCCCAGGGGGACTCTGGAAACACCATATATTTT.

J is TRBJ1-2 and V is TRBV2; 11 positions agree with TRBD1. In germline, CDR1 is SNHLY, CDR2 FYNNEI. Trimming cost V 6 bases and J 7 bases; bases outside gene matches: 4. The CDR3 covers 13 residues. In DNA, the CDR3 is TGTGCCAGCAGCCGGGACAGGGGGTTTGGCTACACCTTC. Protein sequence: CASSRDRGFGYTF. The full variable domain, with the rest looked up from reference TRBV2 and TRBJ1-2, is EPEVTQTPSHQVTQMGQEVILRCVPISNHLYFYWYRQILGQKVEFLVSFYNNEISEKSEIFDDQFSVERPDGSNFTLKIRSTKLEDSAMYFCASSRDRGFGYTFGSGTRLTVV.

The CDR3 sequence is CASSLLGGTEAFF. As DNA, the CDR3 is TGTGCCAGCAGCTTGCTGGGGGGTACTGAAGCTTTCTTT. The chain carries TRBV5-6 and TRBJ1-1, with D possibly matching TRBD1 (5 bases). Germline V gene sequence: CDR1 SGHDT, CDR2 YYEEEE. This CDR3 contains 13 residues. V lost 1 base and J 5 bases, leaving 9 bases between the germline ends.

This clone was detected only once. This rearrangement joins TRBV9 to TRBJ2-3, with a tentative D call TRBD1 (6 bases). The CDR3 length is 16 residues. V was pared by 4 bases and J by 0 bases, with 15 bases between. From germline, CDR1 is SGDLS and CDR2 YYNGEE. The CDR3 DNA sequence: TGTGCCAGCAGCACGCACAGGGACCCTAGCACAGATACGCAGTATTTT. Encoded protein: CASSTHRDPSTDTQYF.

V gene TRBV2 combines with J gene TRBJ1-2; 9 positions match TRBD1. Germline-derived CDR1 and CDR2 are SNHLY and FYNNEI. Trimming cost V 7 bases and J 8 bases; bases outside gene matches: 17. CDR3 size: 16 residues. The CDR3 DNA reads as TGTGCCAGCAATAAAGGACAGGGGCTCTCGCTCAGGGGCTACACCTTC. Translated, it gives CASNKGQGLSLRGYTF.

This clone was seen more than once but under ten times. This chain joins TRBV5-8 and TRBJ2-2, with 7 bases lining up with TRBD1. Germline V gene lookup returns CDR1 SGHTS and CDR2 YDEGEE. Trimming took 4 bases from V and 4 from J; bases not matched to a gene: 7. The CDR3 has 15 residues. CDR3 region: CASSALQGTTGELFF. The CDR3 nucleotides are TGTGCCAGCAGCGCCTTACAGGGGACCACCGGGGAGCTGTTTTTT.

The chain employs TRBV7-9 and TRBJ1-5; D not certain. Between the trimmed V and J ends, which lost 4 bases and 3 bases, there was a span of 10 bases. Germline CDR1 SEHNR, CDR2 FQNEAQ (reference sequence). The CDR3 covers 14 residues. CDR3 residues: CASSSSQLNQPQHF. CDR3 coding DNA: TGTGCCAGCAGCTCTTCACAGCTCAATCAGCCCCAGCATTTT.

This clone came up a few times. The rearrangement joins TRBV4-3 to TRBJ2-5, with D perhaps matching TRBD1 (6 bases). The CDR3 length is 16 residues. The germline CDR1 and CDR2 sequences are LGHNA and YSLEER. Trimming cost V 1 base and J 0 bases, with 12 bases left between them. CDR3 loop: CASSQGNRGYQETQYF. CDR3 nucleotide sequence: TGCGCCAGCAGCCAAGGAAATAGGGGGTACCAAGAGACCCAGTACTTC.